This T cell receptor beta chain was sequenced in a study of blood T cell repertoires in COVID-19. Overall study context: The analysed material was cDNA or gDNA that came from T cells, B-cell-depleted T cells, or PBMCs.

Here immunoSEQ multiplex PCR was the method, and the copy in TCRdb shows in-frame clones only, minus some. The table includes 97,000 or so clones, around 80% detected once. The ends lost 4 bases at V and 4 bases at J; junction bases unmatched: 12. This CDR3 is built from 16 residues. Germline CDR1 LNHDA, CDR2 SQIVND (reference sequence). The sample consisted of peripheral blood. This sequence originates from a man aged 60-69 years with acute or convalescent COVID-19. The V gene is TRBV19, the J gene TRBJ1-2, with TRBD1 identical over 7 bases. The CDR3 sequence: CASSSGGGTASYGYTF. CDR3 DNA sequence: TGTGCCAGTAGTAGTGGAGGAGGGACAGCCTCCTATGGCTACACCTTC.